This T cell receptor beta chain was identified during a study of shared clonotypes between healthy human individuals. As for the study in general: CD4 naive and memory got three plates each, CD8 naive two, CD8 memory one.

The CDR3 contains 15 residues. Trimming shortened V by 4 bases and J by 4 bases, and 14 bases separated the two germline ends. Some clones are missing from TCRdb's copy, which holds only in-frame ones; the method was immunoSEQ multiplex PCR. This repertoire shows about 2.4 million clones, roughly 92% found once; its top ten account for more than 0.12%. The clonotype comes from a man aged 18 to 29 in good health. Sample: naive CD4+ T cells sorted from blood. Subset given: CD45RA+ positively selected. The chain employs TRBV23-1 and TRBJ1-3; TRBD1 might be the D (6 bases). Being an ORF, TRBV23-1 has a function that is uncertain. The CDR3 is CASSRDAQGGNTIYF. CDR3 bases: TGCGCCAGCAGTCGTGACGCACAGGGAGGAAACACCATATATTTT.